The entry that follows covers one T cell receptor (beta chain) sequence. Its antigen remains unknown. The data derive from a study of Ad26.COV2.S vaccination and SARS-CoV-2 variants. Study at large: The authors gave Ad26.COV2.S intramuscularly, either once or twice 56 days apart. General study findings and limits: The TCR-based breadth and depth measures might underestimate overall T cell responses.

Deletions cut 0 bases from V and 7 bases from J, with 16 bases between. This CDR3 comprises 16 residues. CDR1 and CDR2 (germline): SGHVS, FQNEAQ. Treatment: roughly 19 received Ad26.COV2.S at low or high dose, single or two shots; five or six received placebo; per-sample allocation not given. Collection of samples fell on day 63 after the first vaccine or placebo injection. Boston supplied an adult donor aged 18-55 years. The table came from immunoSEQ multiplex PCR; TCRdb's copy has only in-frame clones and leaves some out. The repertoire holds fewer than 500,000 clones, with 75% to 90% as singletons.

This clonotype was sampled from a person aged 18-65 years who received the Ad26.COV2.S COVID-19 vaccine or a placebo. The chain employs TRBV7-8 and TRBJ1-5; weak D call: TRBD1 (6 bases). The sequencing used peripheral blood, collected in a trial of Ad26.COV2.S vaccine versus placebo. CDR3 coding DNA: TGTGCCAGCAGCTTAGCGGGACACCCCATTACACAGCCCCAGCATTTT. Translating gives CASSLAGHPITQPQHF.